This TCR beta chain was identified during a study of CD8 T cells in ankylosing spondylitis. TCRdb reprocessed the 5' RACE reads via MiXCR and lists one record per CDR3 protein. The repertoire consists of a few hundred thousand distinct CDR3 sequences, with 15% to 20% occurring once and the leading ten covering about 42%. The germline gives CDR1 SGHRS, CDR2 YFSETQ. V was clipped by 3 bases and J by 10 bases; unmatched bases: 4. This CDR3 is 12 amino acids long. Points from the study as a whole: Made up of under 10 highly homologous variants, a TCR beta motif appeared characteristic of ankylosing spondylitis blood. Before this, some motif variants had been reported in reactive arthritis synovial fluid and blood.

In its sample, this clonotype was seen a few times. The antigen remains undetermined. The sequencing sample was made of blood, either unsorted or a sorted T cell fraction (not recorded which). The chain joins TRBV5-1 to TRBJ2-1; TRBD2 matches at 7 bases. The receptor was derived from a male donor with ankylosing spondylitis. In DNA form, the CDR3 reads TGCGCCAGCAGCTACTCTAGCGGAGAGCAGTTCTTC. It specifies CASSYSSGEQFF.